These T cell receptor beta chains were read from a single sample in a study of T cell responses to AZD1222 COVID-19 vaccine. The repertoire was sequenced with immunoSEQ multiplex PCR; TCRdb's copy has only in-frame clones and lacks some. Here the sample spans 150,000 to 200,000 clones, about nine tenths being singletons. This specimen was peripheral blood, taken on day 0 of AZD1222 vaccination. The receptors originated from an adult in good health. The CDR3 runs from the conserved cysteine through the conserved F or W. D genes are given only for firm matches. Expanded clones get a size class; other rows say once, few or many, or leave the size out.

v_gene: TRBV28; abundance: -; d_gene: TRBD2; j_gene: TRBJ2-1; CDR3nt: TGTGCCAGCACACTACTAGCGGGAGCGAGTGAGCAGTTCTTC; CDR3aa: CASTLLAGASEQFF
v_gene: TRBV5-5; abundance: -; d_gene: TRBD1; j_gene: TRBJ1-3; CDR3nt: TGTGCCAGCAACTACGGGACAGCCTCTGGAAACACCATATATTTT; CDR3aa: CASNYGTASGNTIYF
v_gene: TRBV19; abundance: -; d_gene: -; j_gene: TRBJ1-1; CDR3nt: TGTGCCAGTAGTCCTAGGCGCAGTAGGATTGAAGCTTTCTTT; CDR3aa: CASSPRRSRIEAFF
v_gene: TRBV7-8; abundance: -; d_gene: TRBD2; j_gene: TRBJ2-1; CDR3nt: TGTGCCAGCAGCTTATTGGCGGGAGGCTACTCCTACAATGAGCAGTTCTTC; CDR3aa: CASSLLAGGYSYNEQFF
v_gene: TRBV29-1; abundance: -; d_gene: TRBD2; j_gene: TRBJ2-1; CDR3nt: TGCAGCGTTGAAGGAGCGGGAGGCTTCAATGAGCAGTTCTTC; CDR3aa: CSVEGAGGFNEQFF
v_gene: TRBV19; abundance: -; d_gene: TRBD2; j_gene: TRBJ2-1; CDR3nt: TGTGCCAGTAGTAGTCAAGGGACTAGCGGGAGGGTGGGTGAGCAGTTCTTC; CDR3aa: CASSSQGTSGRVGEQFF
v_gene: TRBV6-1; abundance: -; d_gene: -; j_gene: TRBJ1-1; CDR3nt: TGTGCCAGCAGTGAACCGGGACGCCCCGGCACTGAAGCTTTCTTT; CDR3aa: CASSEPGRPGTEAFF
v_gene: TRBV5-5; abundance: -; d_gene: -; j_gene: TRBJ1-2; CDR3nt: TGTGCCAGCAGCACCGGCCTTACCGTCAACTATGGCTACACCTTC; CDR3aa: CASSTGLTVNYGYTF
v_gene: TRBV7-2; abundance: -; d_gene: -; j_gene: TRBJ2-1; CDR3nt: TGTGCCAGCAGCGCGACAAGGGGCTCCTACAATGAGCAGTTCTTC; CDR3aa: CASSATRGSYNEQFF
v_gene: TRBV11-3; abundance: -; d_gene: TRBD2; j_gene: TRBJ2-1; CDR3nt: TGTGCCAGCAGCGGGCCGAGCGGGGATGAGCAGTTCTTC; CDR3aa: CASSGPSGDEQFF
v_gene: TRBV5-1; abundance: -; d_gene: TRBD2; j_gene: TRBJ2-1; CDR3nt: TGCGCCAGCAATAACCGAGCGGGAGCTATTAAGCGGGGCAATGAGCAGTTCTTC; CDR3aa: CASNNRAGAIKRGNEQFF
v_gene: TRBV5-4; abundance: -; d_gene: TRBD2; j_gene: TRBJ2-1; CDR3nt: TGTGCCAGCAGCGCTGGCCAGCGGGAGTGGAATGAGCAGTTCTTC; CDR3aa: CASSAGQREWNEQFF
v_gene: TRBV9; abundance: -; d_gene: TRBD2; j_gene: TRBJ2-1; CDR3nt: TGTGCCAGCAGCGCCCCCGGGCGGGAGTTTTATGAGCAGTTCTTC; CDR3aa: CASSAPGREFYEQFF
v_gene: TRBV5-1; abundance: -; d_gene: TRBD1; j_gene: TRBJ2-7; CDR3nt: TGCGCCAGCAGCTCCACCGGTGACAGGGGGTACGAGCAGTACTTC; CDR3aa: CASSSTGDRGYEQYF
v_gene: TRBV9; abundance: -; d_gene: TRBD1; j_gene: TRBJ1-2; CDR3nt: TGTGCCAGCAGCCCCCTTGGGGACAGGGGTGAGGGCTACACCTTC; CDR3aa: CASSPLGDRGEGYTF
v_gene: TRBV7-6; abundance: -; d_gene: TRBD2; j_gene: TRBJ2-1; CDR3nt: TGTGCCAGCAGCCGGGGGGGCGGGAAAAGGTCCTACAATGAGCAGTTCTTC; CDR3aa: CASSRGGGKRSYNEQFF
v_gene: TRBV2; abundance: -; d_gene: -; j_gene: TRBJ2-2; CDR3nt: TGTGCCAGCAGTTTCGCCATAGGGGAGCTGTTTTTT; CDR3aa: CASSFAIGELFF
v_gene: TRBV10-2; abundance: few; d_gene: TRBD1; j_gene: TRBJ1-1; CDR3nt: TGCGCCAGCAAATCCGGACAGGGTATCGCTGAAGCTTTCTTT; CDR3aa: CASKSGQGIAEAFF
v_gene: TRBV6-5; abundance: -; d_gene: -; j_gene: TRBJ2-1; CDR3nt: TGTGCCAGTAGTTCGGCGGGTTTCTCCAATGAGCAGTTCTTC; CDR3aa: CASSSAGFSNEQFF
v_gene: TRBV5-5; abundance: -; d_gene: -; j_gene: TRBJ2-5; CDR3nt: TGTGCCAGCAGCTTGGCCGGGCCCCCAGTTTCGGAGACCCAGTACTTC; CDR3aa: CASSLAGPPVSETQYF
v_gene: TRBV14; abundance: -; d_gene: TRBD1; j_gene: TRBJ1-4; CDR3nt: TGTGCCAGCAGCCCGGGACGTAAACCGGGACAGGGACTTTGGGGTAATGAAAAACTGTTTTTT; CDR3aa: CASSPGRKPGQGLWGNEKLFF
v_gene: TRBV2; abundance: -; d_gene: -; j_gene: TRBJ1-1; CDR3nt: TGTGCCAGCAGTGACGGAGAAGCTTTCTTT; CDR3aa: CASSDGEAFF
v_gene: TRBV15; abundance: -; d_gene: -; j_gene: TRBJ1-1; CDR3nt: TGTGCCACCAGCAGAGTGGGGAGCGGGGCTGAAGCTTTCTTT; CDR3aa: CATSRVGSGAEAFF
v_gene: TRBV9; abundance: -; d_gene: TRBD1; j_gene: TRBJ1-3; CDR3nt: TGTGCCAGCAGCGTAGGGAACAGGGGATCAGGAAACACCATATATTTT; CDR3aa: CASSVGNRGSGNTIYF
v_gene: TRBV11-3; abundance: -; d_gene: -; j_gene: TRBJ2-5; CDR3nt: TGTGCCAGCAGCTTAGGCTCCCAGCAAGAGACCCAGTACTTC; CDR3aa: CASSLGSQQETQYF
v_gene: TRBV7-8; abundance: -; d_gene: TRBD2; j_gene: TRBJ2-1; CDR3nt: TGTGCCAGCAGCTTAATTACGTCGGGACTAGGGTATGAGCAGTTCTTC; CDR3aa: CASSLITSGLGYEQFF
v_gene: TRBV29-1; abundance: few; d_gene: -; j_gene: TRBJ2-7; CDR3nt: TGCAGCGCAGACCGACAGGACTACGAGCAGTACTTC; CDR3aa: CSADRQDYEQYF
v_gene: TRBV28; abundance: once; d_gene: TRBD1; j_gene: TRBJ2-7; CDR3nt: TGTGCCAGCAGTGTACGGACCAGACAGGGCTACGAGCAGTACTTC; CDR3aa: CASSVRTRQGYEQYF
v_gene: TRBV27; abundance: -; d_gene: TRBD1; j_gene: TRBJ1-2; CDR3nt: TGTGCCAGCAGTTTAACCAGGGGGAACTATGGCTACACCTTC; CDR3aa: CASSLTRGNYGYTF
v_gene: TRBV28; abundance: -; d_gene: -; j_gene: TRBJ2-5; CDR3nt: TGTGCCAGCAGATATCCGGGACTGAGGGGAGAGACCCAGTACTTC; CDR3aa: CASRYPGLRGETQYF
v_gene: TRBV7-9; abundance: -; d_gene: -; j_gene: TRBJ2-1; CDR3nt: TGTGCCAGCAGCTTAGTGGATGAGCAGTTCTTC; CDR3aa: CASSLVDEQFF
v_gene: TRBV7-2; abundance: -; d_gene: TRBD1; j_gene: TRBJ2-2; CDR3nt: TGTGCCAGCAGCTCCCGGACAGGGACCACCGGGGAGCTGTTTTTT; CDR3aa: CASSSRTGTTGELFF
v_gene: TRBV6-5; abundance: -; d_gene: -; j_gene: TRBJ1-1; CDR3nt: TGTGCCAGCACCCTTAAGGGGGGCCCGGCAACTGAAGCTTTCTTT; CDR3aa: CASTLKGGPATEAFF
v_gene: TRBV30; abundance: -; d_gene: -; j_gene: TRBJ1-1; CDR3nt: TGTGCCTGGAGTGTGGACCGGCTGGGAGCTTTCTTT; CDR3aa: CAWSVDRLGAFF
v_gene: TRBV12-5; abundance: few; d_gene: -; j_gene: TRBJ1-1; CDR3nt: TGTGCTAGTGGTTCGGGACTTCGATCCACTGAAGCTTTCTTT; CDR3aa: CASGSGLRSTEAFF
v_gene: TRBV30; abundance: -; d_gene: TRBD2; j_gene: TRBJ2-1; CDR3nt: TGTGCCTTCGCGGCGGGAGGAGTTAACAATGAGCAGTTCTTC; CDR3aa: CAFAAGGVNNEQFF
v_gene: TRBV18; abundance: -; d_gene: -; j_gene: TRBJ1-3; CDR3nt: TGTGCCAGCTCAGGGGACGGAGGGGTCTCAGGAAACACCATATATTTT; CDR3aa: CASSGDGGVSGNTIYF
v_gene: TRBV5-4; abundance: -; d_gene: -; j_gene: TRBJ2-7; CDR3nt: TGTGCCAGCAGCTTCGACCCGGGGAGGGAGCAGTACTTC; CDR3aa: CASSFDPGREQYF
v_gene: TRBV18; abundance: -; d_gene: TRBD1; j_gene: TRBJ1-2; CDR3nt: TGTGCCAGCTCACCCACAGGGGGCGATGGCTACACCTTC; CDR3aa: CASSPTGGDGYTF
v_gene: TRBV3-1/TRBV3-2; abundance: few; d_gene: -; j_gene: TRBJ2-7; CDR3nt: TGTGCCAGCAGCCAAGTCACGCGGGTGAGCTCCTACGAGCAGTACTTC; CDR3aa: CASSQVTRVSSYEQYF
v_gene: TRBV15; abundance: few; d_gene: -; j_gene: TRBJ1-6; CDR3nt: TGTGCCACCAGCAGAGATTCGAGGGGCGAATCACCCCTCCACTTT; CDR3aa: CATSRDSRGESPLHF
v_gene: TRBV15; abundance: -; d_gene: -; j_gene: TRBJ1-5; CDR3nt: TGTGCCACCAGCAGAGAATTGGGCATACATCAGCCCCAGCATTTT; CDR3aa: CATSRELGIHQPQHF
v_gene: TRBV6-2/TRBV6-3; abundance: -; d_gene: TRBD2; j_gene: TRBJ2-2; CDR3nt: TGTGCCAGCAGCCGACTAGCGGGAGGAAGCGGGGGGGAGCTGTTTTTT; CDR3aa: CASSRLAGGSGGELFF
v_gene: TRBV6-1; abundance: -; d_gene: TRBD1; j_gene: TRBJ1-4; CDR3nt: TGTGCCAGCAGTGTAGGACAGGGATCAACTAATGAAAAACTGTTTTTT; CDR3aa: CASSVGQGSTNEKLFF
v_gene: TRBV7-6; abundance: -; d_gene: -; j_gene: TRBJ2-7; CDR3nt: TGTGCCAGCAGCTTAGGTAATGCAGACCTCTACGAGCAGTACTTC; CDR3aa: CASSLGNADLYEQYF
v_gene: TRBV5-6; abundance: -; d_gene: TRBD1; j_gene: TRBJ1-2; CDR3nt: TGTGCCAGCAGCTTGGGGACAGGGGGCGCGAGGGGCTACACCTTC; CDR3aa: CASSLGTGGARGYTF
v_gene: TRBV10-3; abundance: -; d_gene: -; j_gene: TRBJ1-1; CDR3nt: TGTGCCATCATGGGGAGCTCGAACACTGAAGCTTTCTTT; CDR3aa: CAIMGSSNTEAFF
v_gene: TRBV28; abundance: -; d_gene: -; j_gene: TRBJ1-2; CDR3nt: TGTGCCAGCAGTTTTAGGGATGGCTACACCTTC; CDR3aa: CASSFRDGYTF
v_gene: TRBV4-1; abundance: once; d_gene: TRBD1; j_gene: TRBJ2-4; CDR3nt: TGCGCCAGCAGCCAAGGGACAGGGCCGAACATTCAGTACTTC; CDR3aa: CASSQGTGPNIQYF
v_gene: TRBV7-3; abundance: -; d_gene: -; j_gene: TRBJ2-1; CDR3nt: TGTGCCAGCAGCTTATTGCGTGGGGGTGAGCAGTTCTTC; CDR3aa: CASSLLRGGEQFF
v_gene: TRBV5-6; abundance: -; d_gene: TRBD1; j_gene: TRBJ1-2; CDR3nt: TGTGCCAGCAGCTTGAAAAGGGGGCCGAGCTATGGCTACACCTTC; CDR3aa: CASSLKRGPSYGYTF
v_gene: TRBV7-8; abundance: once; d_gene: -; j_gene: TRBJ2-7; CDR3nt: TGTGCCAGCAGCTTAGCAACCTCCCCGACTAGACCGAAGCAGTACTTC; CDR3aa: CASSLATSPTRPKQYF
v_gene: TRBV2; abundance: -; d_gene: TRBD2; j_gene: TRBJ2-3; CDR3nt: TGTGCCAGCAGAACGGGACTAGCGGGAGGGGGCACAGATACGCAGTATTTT; CDR3aa: CASRTGLAGGGTDTQYF
v_gene: TRBV12-3/TRBV12-4; abundance: few; d_gene: -; j_gene: TRBJ1-2; CDR3nt: TGTGCCAGCAGCTTAACAATTAACTATGGCTACACCTTC; CDR3aa: CASSLTINYGYTF